This T cell receptor (beta chain) was sequenced for a study of T-cell reconstitution after alpha-beta-depleted transplantation in children. V was pared by 5 bases and J by 1 base, with 8 bases between. There are 13 residues in the CDR3. CDR1 is SNHLY and CDR2 is FYNNEI in the germline V gene. The study's findings and limits: At around two months after transplant, the alpha-beta T cells were reportedly derived from several hundred expanded clones that came from non-depleted graft cells. Newly produced T cells mostly accounted for T-cell counts and diversity one year post-transplant.

This clonotype was counted ten times or more. The antigen is unknown. Preparation of the TCRbeta library involved a method that used unique molecular identifiers. TCRdb redid the calling of the PCR reads with MiXCR, one entry per CDR3 protein. The repertoire holds hundreds of thousands of distinct CDR3 sequences, with roughly 11% as singletons. The sequenced sample was peripheral blood, obtained 180 days after TCRalphabeta/CD19-depleted stem cell transplant. The chain joins TRBV2 to TRBJ2-5, with D possibly TRBD1 on 6 matching bases. This sequence was found in a male patient aged 2-15 years who had a stem cell transplant for chronic granulomatous disease, so the T cells may come from the graft donor. The CDR3 bases are TGTGCCAGCAGTATCAGGGGCCAAGAGACCCAGTACTTC. Translated: CASSIRGQETQYF. The full variable domain, its missing parts supplied by reference TRBV2 and TRBJ2-5, is EPEVTQTPSHQVTQMGQEVILRCVPISNHLYFYWYRQILGQKVEFLVSFYNNEISEKSEIFDDQFSVERPDGSNFTLKIRSTKLEDSAMYFCASSIRGQETQYFGPGTRLLVL.